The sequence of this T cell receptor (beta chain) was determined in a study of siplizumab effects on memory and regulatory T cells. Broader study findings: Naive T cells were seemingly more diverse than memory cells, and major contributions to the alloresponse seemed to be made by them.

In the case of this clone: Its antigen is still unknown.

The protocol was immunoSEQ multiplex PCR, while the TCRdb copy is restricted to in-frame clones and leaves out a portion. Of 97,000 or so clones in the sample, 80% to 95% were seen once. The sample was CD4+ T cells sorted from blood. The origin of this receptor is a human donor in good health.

Written as DNA, the CDR3 is TGTGCCTGGATTTCCGGACAGGGAATCACCGGGGAGCTGTTTTTT. The encoded protein is CAWISGQGITGELFF. V gene TRBV30 combines with J gene TRBJ2-2; 8 nucleotides line up with TRBD1. The CDR3 is 15 amino acids. V gave up 4 bases and J gave up 4 bases; unmatched junction bases: 8. Germline assignment: CDR1 GTSNPN and CDR2 SVGIG (reference sequence).